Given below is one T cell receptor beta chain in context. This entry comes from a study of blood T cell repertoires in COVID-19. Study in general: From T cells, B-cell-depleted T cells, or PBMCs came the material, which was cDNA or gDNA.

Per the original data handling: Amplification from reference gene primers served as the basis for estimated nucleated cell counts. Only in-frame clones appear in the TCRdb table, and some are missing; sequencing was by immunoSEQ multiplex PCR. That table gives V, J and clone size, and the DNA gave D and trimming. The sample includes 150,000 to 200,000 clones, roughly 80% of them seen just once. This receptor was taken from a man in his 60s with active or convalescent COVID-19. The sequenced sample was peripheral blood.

The CDR3 protein is CASSFGTTTNEKLFF. The CDR3 DNA reads TGCGCCAGCAGCTTTGGGACAACCACTAATGAAAAACTGTTTTTT. The chain carries TRBV5-1 and TRBJ1-4; maybe TRBD1 (6 bases). Between the trimmed V and J ends, which lost 2 bases and 2 bases, there was a span of 10 bases. Looked up from germline, CDR1 is SGHRS and CDR2 is YFSETQ. The CDR3 is 15 residues long.